What follows are 32 T cell receptor beta chains derived from one specimen sequenced in a study of CD8 T cells in Susac syndrome. Reverse transcription used about 0.45 to 1 ug RNA and random hexamers. TCRdb re-analysed the immunoSEQ multiplex PCR reads in MiXCR, keeping a single row per CDR3 protein. Among about 80,000 distinct CDR3 sequences listed, 94% were seen once. The specimen sequenced was CD8+ T cells from PBMCs. The receptors derive from a human donor in good health.

The chain uses TRBV3-1 and TRBJ1-5; TRBD1 matches 7 bases. The CDR3 has 13 residues. Per germline, CDR1 LGHDT and CDR2 YNNKEL (reference sequence). Germline trimming cut 4 bases from V and 4 bases from J; bases unmatched to any gene: 1. The CDR3 protein is CASSRDSNQPQHF. CDR3 nucleotide sequence: TGTGCCAGCAGCCGGGACAGTAATCAGCCCCAGCATTTT.

This rearrangement joins TRBV2 to TRBJ2-3; 13 positions match TRBD2. The CDR3 spans 15 residues. Germline V lookup: CDR1 SNHLY, CDR2 FYNNEI. The ends lost 7 bases at V and 6 bases at J; junction bases unmatched: 7. Here the CDR3 reads CASTWTSGGQDTQYF. DNA for the CDR3: TGTGCCAGCACCTGGACTAGCGGGGGTCAGGATACGCAGTATTTT. Combining the CDR3 with reference TRBV2 and TRBJ2-3 gives the whole variable domain EPEVTQTPSHQVTQMGQEVILRCVPISNHLYFYWYRQILGQKVEFLVSFYNNEISEKSEIFDDQFSVERPDGSNFTLKIRSTKLEDSAMYFCASTWTSGGQDTQYFGPGTRLTVL.

V and J are TRBV29-1 and TRBJ1-2; no reliable D call. The germline V gene has CDR1 SQVTM and CDR2 ANQGSEA. The CDR3 has 14 residues. The V and J ends lost 4 bases and 4 bases respectively, with 16 bases between them. The CDR3 DNA is TGCAGCGTTGTAGGCGGGTCCGGGTCCTATGGCTACACCTTC. Protein product: CSVVGGSGSYGYTF.

The J gene is TRBJ2-3, the V gene TRBV15; unclear D gene. The germline V and J ends were trimmed by 5 bases and 7 bases, with 13 bases remaining between them. The germline V gene has CDR1 LNHNV and CDR2 YYDKDF (reference sequence). The CDR3 has 13 residues. The CDR3 nucleotides read TGTGCCACCAGCCCATTGTTTGGGAATACGCAGTATTTT. It is translated as CATSPLFGNTQYF.

This sequence joins TRBV20-1 and TRBJ2-3, with 8 nucleotides matching TRBD2. The CDR3 extends over 17 amino acids. The germline CDR1 and CDR2 sequences are DFQATT and SNEGSKA (reference sequence). V dropped 0 bases and J dropped 5; count of bases not matched to a gene: 13. The CDR3 nucleotides are TGCAGTGCTAGAGATCTTCTTAGGAGCGGGGGCCTAGATACGCAGTATTTT. It codes for CSARDLLRSGGLDTQYF.

The V call is TRBV28, the J call TRBJ2-1; 10 bases are shared with TRBD2. Germline V lookup: CDR1 MDHEN, CDR2 SYDVKM. J was trimmed by 6 bases and V by 5 bases; bases with no gene match: 13. This CDR3 spans 17 amino acids. The CDR3 DNA sequence: TGTGCCAGCAGTGCTCCCGGGCTAGCGGGAGAGAGCAATGAGCAGTTCTTC. Translation gives CASSAPGLAGESNEQFF. Combining the CDR3 with reference TRBV28 and TRBJ2-1 gives the whole variable domain DVKVTQSSRYLVKRTGEKVFLECVQDMDHENMFWYRQDPGLGLRLIYFSYDVKMKEKGDIPEGYSVSREKKERFSLILESASTNQTSMYLCASSAPGLAGESNEQFFGPGTRLTVL.

The chain employs TRBV6-4 and TRBJ1-2; D is unclear. This CDR3 spans 15 amino acids. Germline-derived CDR1 and CDR2 are MRHNA and SNTAGT. The V gene lost 2 bases and the J gene lost 5 bases, with 15 bases spanning the gap. This chain's CDR3 is CASSDTTGPLYGYTF. CDR3 coding DNA: TGTGCCAGCAGTGACACAACCGGGCCATTATATGGCTACACCTTC.

This chain connects TRBV11-2 to TRBJ1-1, with D unresolved. The CDR3 runs to 11 residues. Germline V lookup: CDR1 SGHAT, CDR2 FQNNGV. Trimming removed 4 bases at V and 8 bases at J, with 8 bases between. Here the CDR3 reads CASSSHEEAFF. CDR3 DNA: TGTGCCAGCAGCTCTCATGAAGAAGCTTTCTTT.

J is TRBJ2-2 and V is TRBV15, with 10 bases that match TRBD2. CDR3 length equals 16 residues. Looked up from germline, CDR1 is LNHNV and CDR2 is YYDKDF (reference sequence). V shed 2 bases, J shed 6 bases, and the junction held 6 bases outside the gene matches. The CDR3 reads CATSRRGLAGAGELFF. In nucleotides, the CDR3 is TGTGCCACCAGCAGAAGGGGTCTAGCGGGAGCCGGGGAGCTGTTTTTT.

In DNA, the CDR3 is TGCAGCGTGGCCTCGAGGCGCGAGGGTGGCTACACCTTC. This gives the protein CSVASRREGGYTF. This chain links TRBV29-1 with TRBJ1-2, with D unresolved. CDR1 is SQVTM, CDR2 ANQGSEA, per germline. The CDR3 length is 13 residues. Deletions cut 6 bases from V and 7 bases from J, with 18 bases between.

The chain's CDR3 is CSAWWNEQFF. CDR3 coding DNA: TGCAGTGCTTGGTGGAATGAGCAGTTCTTC. The chain joins TRBV20-1 to TRBJ2-1; no reliable D call. The CDR3 is made up of 10 amino acids. Germline CDR1 reads DFQATT; CDR2 reads SNEGSKA (reference sequence). The germline V and J ends were trimmed by 5 bases and 7 bases, with 6 bases remaining between them.

The J gene is TRBJ2-5, the V gene TRBV20-1, with D tentatively TRBD1 or TRBD2 (6 bases each). Per the germline V gene, CDR1 is DFQATT and CDR2 is SNEGSKA (reference sequence). V was clipped by 3 bases and J by 4 bases, with 12 bases between them. The CDR3 length is 13 residues. CDR3: CSAREQGGETQYF. The CDR3 DNA reads TGCAGTGCTAGGGAACAGGGAGGAGAGACCCAGTACTTC.

The V call is TRBV29-1, the J call TRBJ2-7, with D perhaps being TRBD1 or TRBD2 (5 bases each). The CDR3 length is 12 residues. Trimming removed 0 bases from V and 3 bases from J, with 6 bases in between. Germline CDR1 SQVTM, CDR2 ANQGSEA. The DNA for the CDR3 is TGCAGCGTTGAAGAGGGACGCTACGAGCAGTACTTC. This sequence encodes CSVEEGRYEQYF.

The rearrangement joins TRBV7-9 to TRBJ1-2, with D unresolved. CDR3 length equals 16 residues. V was shortened by 1 base and J by 0 bases, with 12 bases between the two germline ends. Germline V gene data show CDR1 as SEHNR and CDR2 as FQNEAQ (reference sequence). This chain's CDR3 is CASSLGVGAANYGYTF. The CDR3 DNA reads TGTGCCAGCAGCTTAGGCGTGGGCGCAGCTAACTATGGCTACACCTTC.

This rearrangement joins TRBV6-4 to TRBJ2-1, with D possibly TRBD2 on 5 matching bases. Germline V gene lookup returns CDR1 MRHNA and CDR2 SNTAGT. This CDR3 contains 13 residues. V dropped 4 bases and J dropped 1 base, with 5 bases sitting between them. The DNA for the CDR3 is TGTGCCAGCAGTGCGGGATCCTACAATGAGCAGTTCTTC. Its translation: CASSAGSYNEQFF.

This clonotype was detected only once. This rearrangement joins TRBV21-1 to TRBJ1-5; the table's D call, TRBD1, was not checked against the DNA. TRBV21-1 is a recognized pseudogene. The CDR3 sequence is 18 residues long. This chain's CDR3 is CASSKSARETYSNQPQHF. The CDR3 DNA follows: TGTGCCAGCAGCAAAAGTGCCAGGGAGACGTATAGCAATCAGCCCCAGCATTTT.

This rearrangement joins TRBV7-8 to TRBJ2-3; 8 nucleotides line up with TRBD1. The CDR3 is 15 residues long. The germline V gene has CDR1 SGHVS and CDR2 FQNEAQ. Trimming cost V 5 bases and J 7 bases; bases outside gene matches: 11. This chain's CDR3 is CASSGSDRVGNTQYF. CDR3 coding DNA: TGTGCCAGCAGCGGATCGGACAGGGTTGGAAATACGCAGTATTTT.

V is TRBV20-1 and J is TRBJ2-5, with 10 bases lining up with TRBD2. The junction had 6 bases not matched to a gene; V was cut back by 0 bases and J by 2 bases. Germline V gene sequence: CDR1 DFQATT, CDR2 SNEGSKA (reference sequence). The CDR3 is 16 residues long. CDR3 sequence reads: CSARELAGVWQETQYF. CDR3 sequence (DNA): TGCAGTGCTAGAGAGCTAGCGGGAGTGTGGCAAGAGACCCAGTACTTC.

The J gene is TRBJ2-1, the V gene TRBV5-1; 7 nucleotides align to TRBD2. CDR3 length: 16 amino acids. From germline, CDR1 is SGHRS and CDR2 YFSETQ. J was trimmed by 5 bases and V by 3 bases; bases with no gene match: 11. For the CDR3, the DNA is TGCGCCAGCAGCTCTATACTAGCGAGAGGGGACAATGAGCAGTTCTTC. Its translation: CASSSILARGDNEQFF.

This clonotype was counted between two and nine times. V gene TRBV4-1 combines with J gene TRBJ2-7; D is unresolved. The germline V gene encodes CDR1 MGHRA and CDR2 YSYEKL. The germline V and J ends were trimmed by 1 base and 2 bases, with 9 bases remaining between them. The CDR3 has 14 residues. The CDR3 reads CASSQVGQPYEQYV. The CDR3 region has the DNA TGCGCCAGCAGCCAAGTAGGGCAGCCCTACGAGCAGTACGTC.

The CDR3 nucleotides read TGTGCCAGCAGCGCCCCGGGACTCCTGTCGGACTATGGCTACACCTTC. This gives the protein CASSAPGLLSDYGYTF. The V and J genes are TRBV13 and TRBJ1-2; possibly TRBD1 for D (5 bases). CDR1 is PRHDT, CDR2 FYEKMQ, per germline (reference sequence). Trimming took 5 bases from V and 3 from J, leaving 19 bases between them. The CDR3 is 16 residues long.

The chain combines TRBV7-6 with TRBJ2-1; D gene unclear. This CDR3 region has 18 residues. In germline, CDR1 is SGHVS, CDR2 FNYEAQ. V was cut by 4 bases and J by 5 bases, with 24 bases left in between. DNA for the CDR3: TGTGCCAGCAGCTCTCTCGGCTTCCAACCCAACCCAAACAATGAGCAGTTCTTC. This encodes CASSSLGFQPNPNNEQFF.

The V call is TRBV5-1, the J call TRBJ2-1, with 7 bases aligning to TRBD1. The V segment lost 4 bases and the J segment 6 bases; nucleotides outside the gene matches: 7. The germline CDR1 and CDR2 sequences are SGHRS and YFSETQ. The CDR3 sequence is 14 residues long. CDR3 nucleotide sequence: TGCGCCAGCAGCACTTGGGACAGACTCAATGAGCAGTTCTTC. It codes for CASSTWDRLNEQFF.

The sample holds one count of this clonotype. The rearrangement uses TRBV7-9 and TRBJ1-1; possible D gene TRBD1, 5 bases. With 4 bases removed from V and 3 bases from J, the gap between germline ends came to 18 bases. The CDR3 runs to 16 residues. Germline V gene sequence: CDR1 SEHNR, CDR2 FQNEAQ (reference sequence). The CDR3 here is CASSSTNGAPDTEAFF. As DNA, the CDR3 is TGTGCCAGCAGCTCGACTAATGGGGCACCCGACACTGAAGCTTTCTTT.

The rearrangement links TRBV24-1 to TRBJ2-1; 7 positions agree with TRBD1. J gave up 8 bases and V 6 bases, and 6 bases lay outside the gene matches. The germline V gene has CDR1 KGHDR and CDR2 SFDVKD. The CDR3 extends over 13 amino acids. CDR3 loop: CATSSDRIDEQFF. The CDR3 nucleotides read TGTGCCACCAGTTCGGACAGGATCGATGAGCAGTTCTTC.

This chain links TRBV13 with TRBJ1-2; D is perhaps TRBD1 (5 bases). Germline V gene data show CDR1 as PRHDT and CDR2 as FYEKMQ (reference sequence). The CDR3 is made up of 14 amino acids. Trimming left V 6 bases short and J 5 bases short, with 16 bases between. CDR3 nucleotide sequence: TGTGCCAGCAGAGATCCTGCGGGGCCTTATGGCTACACCTTC. Protein: CASRDPAGPYGYTF.

The chain has TRBV4-1 and TRBJ2-5; 10 positions agree with TRBD2. Germline CDR1 is MGHRA and CDR2 is YSYEKL. Unmatched junction bases numbered 10, after V lost 4 bases and J lost 5 bases. This CDR3 is 16 amino acids long. CDR3 sequence: CASSPYRKRGGETQYF. As DNA, the CDR3 is TGCGCCAGCAGCCCCTATCGGAAGCGGGGGGGCGAGACCCAGTACTTC.

The J gene is TRBJ2-3, the V gene TRBV13, with D possibly matching TRBD1 (5 bases). The CDR3 covers 15 residues. Germline V lookup: CDR1 PRHDT, CDR2 FYEKMQ (reference sequence). V lost 0 bases and J 4 bases, leaving 11 bases between the germline ends. CDR3 protein: CASSLGGLRADTQYF. CDR3 nucleotide sequence: TGTGCCAGCAGCTTAGGGGGCCTCAGGGCAGATACGCAGTATTTT. Variable domain in full (rest from reference TRBV13 and TRBJ2-3): AAGVIQSPRHLIKEKRETATLKCYPIPRHDTVYWYQQGPGQDPQFLISFYEKMQSDKGSIPDRFSAQQFSDYHSELNMSSLELGDSALYFCASSLGGLRADTQYFGPGTRLTVL.

The chain is built from TRBV7-9 and TRBJ2-5; D gene ambiguous. Germline CDR1 SEHNR, CDR2 FQNEAQ (reference sequence). The CDR3 runs to 16 residues. Trimming removed 5 bases from V and 2 bases from J, with 18 bases in between. CDR3 in amino acids: CASSETMGRHQETQYF. As DNA, the CDR3 is TGTGCCAGCAGCGAAACGATGGGTCGGCATCAAGAGACCCAGTACTTC. Supplemented by reference TRBV7-9 and TRBJ2-5, the full variable domain reads DTGVSQNPRHKITKRGQNVTFRCDPISEHNRLYWYRQTLGQGPEFLTYFQNEAQLEKSRLLSDRFSAERPKGSFSTLEIQRTEQGDSAMYLCASSETMGRHQETQYFGPGTRLLVL.

This chain uses TRBV19 with TRBJ2-1; D might be TRBD2 (5 bases). The V end was cut by 6 bases, the J end by 0 bases, with 9 bases between. The germline gives CDR1 LNHDA, CDR2 SQIVND (reference sequence). This CDR3 spans 14 amino acids. CDR3: CASRSADSYNEQFF. The CDR3 coding sequence is TGTGCCAGTAGGTCAGCGGACTCCTACAATGAGCAGTTCTTC.

The V and J genes are TRBV6-1 and TRBJ2-3; tentative D call: TRBD2 (6 bases). The CDR3 is 16 residues long. Germline V gene sequence: CDR1 MNHNS, CDR2 SASEGT. With 6 bases removed from V and 2 bases from J, the gap between germline ends came to 18 bases. CDR3 DNA: TGTGCCAGCAGGAGGGGACTGCTTCAACCCACAGATACGCAGTATTTT. Protein: CASRRGLLQPTDTQYF.

V and J are TRBV2 and TRBJ1-5; D remains ambiguous. The CDR3 is 12 amino acids. V was cut by 1 base and J by 5 bases, with 3 bases left in between. Germline CDR1 SNHLY, CDR2 FYNNEI. DNA for the CDR3: TGTGCCAGCAGTGAAGGAGATCAGCCCCAGCATTTT. Amino acid sequence: CASSEGDQPQHF.